These 22 T cell receptor beta chains came from one sample sequenced in a study of blood T cell repertoires in COVID-19. TCRdb's copy holds only in-frame clones and misses some; the assay was immunoSEQ multiplex PCR. The sample lists roughly 81,000 clones, around nine tenths occurring once. The sample comprised peripheral blood. The receptors were sampled from a middle-aged man with acute or convalescent COVID-19.

This chain joins TRBV7-3 and TRBJ2-7; TRBD2 agrees at 8 bases. The germline CDR1 and CDR2 sequences are SGHTA and FQGTGA. The CDR3 has 14 residues. Losses at the gene ends were 5 bases for V and 1 base for J; bases not matched to a gene: 4. CDR3 in amino acids: CASSPSGGSYEQYF. The CDR3 nucleotides read TGTGCCAGCAGCCCAAGCGGGGGTTCCTACGAGCAGTACTTC. Drawing the rest from reference TRBV7-3 and TRBJ2-7, the complete variable domain is GAGVSQTPSNKVTEKGKYVELRCDPISGHTALYWYRQSLGQGPEFLIYFQGTGAADDSGLPNDRFFAVRPEGSVSTLKIQRTERGDSAVYLCASSPSGGSYEQYFGPGTRLTVT.

The chain recombines TRBV3-1 (or the pseudogene TRBV3-2) with TRBJ2-5; 7 positions match TRBD1. CDR1 is LGHDT and CDR2 is YNNKEL in the germline V gene (reference sequence). With 0 bases clipped from V and 5 bases from J, the junction kept 6 bases outside the gene matches. CDR3 length: 15 amino acids. The CDR3 nucleotides read TGTGCCAGCAGCCAAGAACAGGGGAGTTGGGAGACCCAGTACTTC. Amino acid sequence: CASSQEQGSWETQYF.

J is TRBJ2-2 and V is TRBV2; 9 bases match TRBD1. The CDR3 has 15 residues. After removal of 6 bases from V and 6 bases from J, the junction contained 8 bases not matched to a gene. Per the germline V gene, CDR1 is SNHLY and CDR2 is FYNNEI. Here the CDR3 reads CASRGGQGVSGELFF. CDR3 bases: TGTGCCAGCAGGGGGGGACAGGGCGTATCCGGGGAGCTGTTTTTT.

The chain couples TRBV29-1 to TRBJ1-1; a possible D gene is TRBD1 (5 bases). Trimming cost V 4 bases and J 1 base, with 10 bases left between them. CDR3 size: 13 residues. The germline V gene encodes CDR1 SQVTM and CDR2 ANQGSEA. CDR3 DNA: TGCAGCGTTGCCGGCAGGGCGAACACTGAAGCTTTCTTT. Translation gives CSVAGRANTEAFF. Variable domain in full (rest from reference TRBV29-1 and TRBJ1-1): SAVISQKPSRDICQRGTSLTIQCQVDSQVTMMFWYRQQPGQSLTLIATANQGSEATYESGFVIDKFPISRPNLTFSTLTVSNMSPEDSSIYLCSVAGRANTEAFFGQGTRLTVV.

The CDR3 DNA is TGTGCCAGTAGTATACCGGGACTATCCTACGAGCAGTACTTC. Amino acids: CASSIPGLSYEQYF. This chain uses TRBV19 with TRBJ2-7, with 7 bases matching TRBD2. In germline, CDR1 is LNHDA, CDR2 SQIVND (reference sequence). Losses at the gene ends were 2 bases for V and 1 base for J; bases not matched to a gene: 2. The CDR3 totals 14 residues.

The chain employs TRBV7-8 and TRBJ1-6; D gene unclear. The CDR3 is 13 amino acids. Germline V gives CDR1 SGHVS, CDR2 FQNEAQ. V gave up 4 bases and J gave up 7 bases, with 8 bases separating them. The CDR3 region has the DNA TGTGCCAGCAGCTCGCCACAGAATTCACCCCTCCACTTT. It is translated as CASSSPQNSPLHF.

CDR3 in amino acids: CASREDRENTEAFF. CDR3 DNA: TGTGCCAGTAGGGAGGACAGAGAGAACACTGAAGCTTTCTTT. V and J are TRBV19 and TRBJ1-1; D perhaps matches TRBD1 (6 bases). From germline, CDR1 is LNHDA and CDR2 SQIVND (reference sequence). The CDR3 covers 14 residues. Trimming stripped 6 bases from V and 1 base from J, with 12 bases between.

The chain joins TRBV3-1 (or the pseudogene TRBV3-2) to TRBJ2-3; TRBD2 agrees at 7 bases. V was pared by 4 bases and J by 8 bases, with 15 bases of the junction left unmatched. CDR1 and CDR2 (germline): LGHDT, YNNKEL (reference sequence). There are 16 residues in the CDR3. This CDR3 is CASSPPGGRMMGTQYF. The CDR3 region has the DNA TGTGCCAGCAGCCCCCCCGGGGGGAGGATGATGGGTACGCAGTATTTT.

This rearrangement joins TRBV30 to TRBJ2-2; 9 bases align to TRBD1. CDR1 is GTSNPN, CDR2 SVGIG, per germline (reference sequence). This CDR3 comprises 16 residues. Unmatched junction bases numbered 11, after V lost 3 bases and J lost 6 bases. This CDR3 is CAWRPAGTGFPGELFF. The CDR3 DNA reads TGTGCCTGGAGGCCCGCCGGGACAGGGTTTCCCGGGGAGCTGTTTTTT.

The chain employs TRBV7-2 and TRBJ2-1, with TRBD1 matching 8 bases. The ends lost 5 bases at V and 2 bases at J; junction bases unmatched: 8. The V gene's germline CDR1 is SGHTA and CDR2 FQGNSA. The CDR3 extends over 16 amino acids. CDR3 sequence: CASSLEGTGPYNEQFF. CDR3 nucleotides: TGTGCCAGCAGCCTAGAGGGGACAGGTCCCTACAATGAGCAGTTCTTC.

The chain has TRBV9 and TRBJ1-3; the D is unclear. Trimming took off 0 bases at V and 0 bases at J, with 7 bases between the two ends. CDR3 length equals 15 residues. The germline gives CDR1 SGDLS, CDR2 YYNGEE. Written as DNA, the CDR3 is TGTGCCAGCAGCGTAGACGGGATCTCTGGAAACACCATATATTTT. Translation: CASSVDGISGNTIYF.

V usage is TRBV9 and J usage is TRBJ1-2; 8 bases align to TRBD1. Germline assignment: CDR1 SGDLS and CDR2 YYNGEE. Trimming took 0 bases from V and 3 from J; bases not matched to a gene: 4. The CDR3 is made up of 15 amino acids. CDR3: CASSVEDRADYGYTF. The DNA of the CDR3 is TGTGCCAGCAGCGTAGAGGACAGGGCAGACTATGGCTACACCTTC.

The chain has TRBV27 and TRBJ1-1; no reliable D call. The CDR3 is 14 amino acids. Germline V gives CDR1 MNHEY, CDR2 SMNVEV (reference sequence). The ends were cut back, 2 bases at V and 3 bases at J, with 10 bases in the middle. DNA of the CDR3: TGTGCCAGCAGTTTACCGGGTAGATACACTGAAGCTTTCTTT. Its protein product is CASSLPGRYTEAFF.

V and J are TRBV18 and TRBJ1-1; D is unresolved. Germline-derived CDR1 and CDR2 are KGHSH and LQKENI. CDR3 length: 15 amino acids. V was shortened by 6 bases and J by 1 base, with 15 bases between the two germline ends. CDR3 nucleotide sequence: TGTGCCAGCTCCCAGGAGGGCAGAGCGAACACTGAAGCTTTCTTT. Translation gives CASSQEGRANTEAFF.

The chain couples TRBV6-2 or TRBV6-3 to TRBJ1-4; TRBD1 agrees at 8 bases. Per germline, CDR1 MNHEY and CDR2 SVGEGT. The V and J ends lost 0 bases and 6 bases, in that order; junction bases with no gene match: 9. The CDR3 runs 17 residues. The CDR3 protein is CASSYSVQGARDEKLFF. The CDR3 DNA reads as TGTGCCAGCAGTTACTCGGTTCAGGGGGCGAGGGATGAAAAACTGTTTTTT.

This chain uses TRBV2 with TRBJ2-2; TRBD2 agrees at 7 bases. CDR3 length: 14 residues. Germline assignment: CDR1 SNHLY and CDR2 FYNNEI. The V gene end was trimmed by 8 bases and the J gene end by 4 bases; junction bases not matched to a gene: 7. The CDR3: CASRLAVITGELFF. As DNA, the CDR3 is TGTGCCAGCCGTCTAGCGGTAATCACCGGGGAGCTGTTTTTT.

The chain uses TRBV7-6 and TRBJ2-1, with 10 bases fitting TRBD2. The CDR3 sequence is 16 residues long. Germline V gene lookup returns CDR1 SGHVS and CDR2 FNYEAQ. After removal of 4 bases from V and 6 bases from J, the junction contained 9 bases not matched to a gene. This CDR3 reads CASSSRTEREGNEQFF. The CDR3 bases are TGTGCCAGCAGCTCAAGGACAGAGCGGGAGGGCAATGAGCAGTTCTTC.

This clone was recorded once. This sequence joins TRBV15 and TRBJ1-4; 9 bases are shared with TRBD1. This CDR3 spans 18 amino acids. J gave up 0 bases and V 6 bases, and 11 bases lay outside the gene matches. Germline CDR1 LNHNV, CDR2 YYDKDF (reference sequence). This chain's CDR3 is CATSRDRVFVATNEKLFF. CDR3 in DNA: TGTGCCACCAGTAGGGACAGGGTTTTCGTTGCAACTAATGAAAAACTGTTTTTT.

This chain uses TRBV11-2 with TRBJ1-1; D possibly corresponds to TRBD1 (6 bases). Germline CDR1 is SGHAT and CDR2 is FQNNGV. V dropped 2 bases and J dropped 2 bases, with 12 bases sitting between them. This CDR3 region has 15 residues. The CDR3 DNA is TGTGCCAGCAGCTTAACGCGGGGGCTAAACACTGAAGCTTTCTTT. Translating it yields CASSLTRGLNTEAFF.

The V and J genes are TRBV3-1 (or the pseudogene TRBV3-2) and TRBJ2-2; 8 nucleotides align to TRBD2. V was pared by 5 bases and J by 7 bases, with 12 bases of the junction left unmatched. Germline lookup yields CDR1 LGHDT and CDR2 YNNKEL (reference sequence). The CDR3 runs 16 residues. The CDR3 reads CASSSTSGRWGGELFF. CDR3 bases: TGTGCCAGCAGCTCTACTAGCGGACGATGGGGCGGGGAGCTGTTTTTT.

The gene calls are TRBV5-1 and TRBJ2-3; possible D gene TRBD1, 5 bases. V was trimmed by 2 bases and J by 2 bases, leaving 15 bases between them. CDR1 SGHRS and CDR2 YFSETQ come from the germline V gene. This CDR3 is 16 amino acids long. The CDR3 DNA follows: TGCGCCAGCAGCTTTCAAGGGGATGCCTTCACAGATACGCAGTATTTT. Its protein product is CASSFQGDAFTDTQYF.

This sequence joins TRBV9 and TRBJ1-5, with D maybe TRBD1 (6 bases). Germline CDR1 reads SGDLS; CDR2 reads YYNGEE. This CDR3 region has 17 residues. V lost 0 bases and J lost 4, with 17 bases in between. The CDR3 DNA reads TGTGCCAGCAGCGTAGGTGTGGGGGCAGAGACTAATCAGCCCCAGCATTTT. Translation: CASSVGVGAETNQPQHF.